The clone carrying this T cell receptor beta chain showed up just a few times. Of the isolated RNA, all was reverse transcribed, and so the sequenced material was expressed TCRB transcripts. Using immunoSEQ multiplex PCR, the repertoire was profiled, and TCRdb retains in-frame clones only, with some absent. The repertoire holds 200,000 to 250,000 clones, with around 10% as singletons. The data are from a study of beta chain features in type 1 diabetes. This CDR3 spans 15 amino acids. V trimming: 0 bases; J trimming: 1 base; junction bases outside the gene matches: 3. Germline values: CDR1 SGDLS, CDR2 YYNGEE.

What was sequenced was naive CD4+ T cells from blood. The receptor's source is a woman between 18 and 29 years old in good health. The chain is built from TRBV9 and TRBJ1-1, with 7 positions matching TRBD1. The CDR3 spells CASSVGGQSNTEAFF. CDR3 nucleotides: TGTGCCAGCAGCGTAGGGGGACAGTCGAACACTGAAGCTTTCTTT.